Listed here is a single T cell receptor (beta chain). Its antigen is not identified. This entry comes from a study of T cell responses to AZD1222 COVID-19 vaccine. General study points: Recipients of AZD1222 seropositive at baseline numbered only 5 or 6. As reported, nearly half of all spike-specific TCRs target variant regions that are unmutated. White British people made up most donors, females outnumbered males, and clonal diversity was possibly underestimated.

The table came from immunoSEQ multiplex PCR; TCRdb's copy has only in-frame clones and leaves some out. The sample contains roughly 150,000 clones, 90% of which appear only once. Germline V gene sequence: CDR1 LNHDA, CDR2 SQIVND (reference sequence). J gave up 8 bases and V 5 bases, and 13 bases lay outside the gene matches. The length of the CDR3 is 16 residues. The chain has TRBV19 and TRBJ1-4; 8 bases map to TRBD1. This clonotype was sampled from an adult who received the AZD1222 COVID-19 vaccine. The sequenced sample was peripheral blood, obtained 28 days after the second AZD1222 dose. The CDR3 DNA sequence: TGTGCCAGTAGTCCTCTCACCGGGACAGGTAGCGAAAAACTGTTTTTT. Translated: CASSPLTGTGSEKLFF.